A selection of T cell receptor beta chains follows, all from one sample in a study of blood T cell repertoires in COVID-19. Repertoires were generated with immunoSEQ multiplex PCR, while TCRdb's copy carries only in-frame clones and drops some. The sample consists of 95,000 to 100,000 clones, about 85% of them appearing once. The sequencing input was peripheral blood. The receptors here all came from a woman in her 70s with active or convalescent COVID-19. The CDR3 runs from the conserved cysteine through the conserved F or W. D genes are given only for firm matches. Not all rows give a size; the values are once, few, many and, for expanded clones, a class.

size	V	J	D	CDR3	DNA
-	TRBV5-5	TRBJ2-2	TRBD1	CASSPGTGRPGELFF	TGTGCCAGCAGCCCCGGGACAGGACGACCCGGGGAGCTGTTTTTT
-	TRBV3-1/TRBV3-2	TRBJ2-1	TRBD2	CASSQLGLAGGGSYNEQFF	TGTGCCAGCAGCCAGCTGGGACTAGCGGGGGGCGGCTCCTACAATGAGCAGTTCTTC
once	TRBV6-5	TRBJ1-5	-	CASRRLQGANQPQHF	TGTGCCAGCAGGAGACTACAGGGCGCCAATCAGCCCCAGCATTTT
-	TRBV28	TRBJ1-2	TRBD1	CASSPSDREAYGYTF	TGTGCCAGCAGTCCCTCGGACAGGGAGGCCTATGGCTACACCTTC
-	TRBV7-9	TRBJ1-1	-	CASSPEAVNTEAFF	TGTGCCAGCAGCCCGGAGGCGGTGAACACTGAAGCTTTCTTT
once	TRBV27	TRBJ2-1	TRBD2	CASSLLPTQSGKDYNEQFF	TGTGCCAGCAGTTTATTGCCTACCCAGAGCGGGAAGGATTACAATGAGCAGTTCTTC
-	TRBV28	TRBJ1-1	TRBD1	CASSYLDRGWYF	TGTGCCAGCAGCTATCTGGACAGGGGCTGGTACTTT
few	TRBV6-5	TRBJ1-2	TRBD1	CASSKDRDYGYTF	TGTGCCAGCAGTAAGGACAGGGATTATGGCTACACCTTC
-	TRBV2	TRBJ2-7	-	CASSAWTGRGNEQYF	TGTGCCAGCAGTGCGTGGACAGGCCGCGGGAACGAGCAGTACTTC
few	TRBV30	TRBJ2-7	TRBD1	CAWSGQGDRNEQYF	TGTGCCTGGAGTGGACAGGGGGATCGGAACGAGCAGTACTTC
-	TRBV21-1	TRBJ1-1	-	CASSTLLGGVNTEAFF	TGTGCCAGCAGCACACTGTTGGGGGGAGTGAACACTGAAGCTTTCTTT
-	TRBV21-1	TRBJ1-5	-	CASSPTGYLGNGQPQHF	TGTGCCAGCAGCCCGACAGGGTACCTAGGAAATGGACAGCCCCAGCATTTT
-	TRBV6-1	TRBJ2-5	TRBD1	CASSERYRGSRETQYF	TGTGCCAGCAGTGAAAGGTACAGGGGTTCGAGAGAGACCCAGTACTTC
-	TRBV30	TRBJ1-1	TRBD1	CAWSVGQGFNTEAFF	TGTGCCTGGAGTGTGGGACAGGGCTTTAACACTGAAGCTTTCTTT
-	TRBV9	TRBJ1-2	-	CASSPGTNIYGYTF	TGTGCCAGCAGCCCCGGGACAAATATCTATGGCTACACCTTC
-	TRBV27	TRBJ2-3	-	CASSLRGSSTDTQYF	TGTGCCAGCAGTTTAAGAGGCAGTAGCACAGATACGCAGTATTTT
-	TRBV24-1	TRBJ2-1	TRBD2	CATSDWATSGDNEQFF	TGTGCCACCAGTGATTGGGCGACTAGCGGGGACAATGAGCAGTTCTTC
-	TRBV18	TRBJ2-5	TRBD2	CASSGLAPVQYF	TGTGCCAGCTCCGGACTAGCGCCGGTCCAGTACTTC
-	TRBV30	TRBJ2-3	TRBD2	CAWTQRLGLAGATDTQYF	TGTGCCTGGACTCAGCGGCTTGGACTAGCGGGGGCCACAGATACGCAGTATTTT
few	TRBV18	TRBJ1-1	-	CASSPRTVQNTEAFF	TGTGCCAGCTCACCTCGGACTGTCCAGAACACTGAAGCTTTCTTT
-	TRBV5-1	TRBJ2-1	TRBD1	CASSWTGGTYNEQFF	TGCGCCAGCAGCTGGACAGGGGGGACCTACAATGAGCAGTTCTTC
-	TRBV9	TRBJ2-5	-	CASSVVGSPGETQYF	TGTGCCAGCAGCGTAGTTGGGTCTCCAGGGGAGACCCAGTACTTC
-	TRBV28	TRBJ2-1	-	CASSSLRGREAYNEQFF	TGTGCCAGCAGTTCCCTTAGGGGGCGGGAGGCCTACAATGAGCAGTTCTTC
-	TRBV28	TRBJ1-6	TRBD1	CASSLPFNRGGSPLHF	TGTGCCAGCAGTTTACCTTTCAACAGGGGTGGGTCACCCCTCCACTTT
-	TRBV4-1	TRBJ1-1	TRBD1	CASRSYRGLYTEAFF	TGCGCCAGCAGGTCCTACAGGGGGCTTTACACTGAAGCTTTCTTT
once	TRBV5-5	TRBJ2-5	TRBD2	CASSLVASGQETQYF	TGTGCCAGCAGCTTGGTCGCTAGCGGGCAAGAGACCCAGTACTTC
-	TRBV7-9	TRBJ2-1	-	CASSSPPGGTAFNEQFF	TGTGCCAGCAGCTCACCCCCGGGGGGGACAGCCTTCAATGAGCAGTTCTTC
-	TRBV5-4	TRBJ2-3	TRBD2	CASSASGRADDTQYF	TGTGCCAGCAGCGCTAGCGGGAGGGCTGACGATACGCAGTATTTT
-	TRBV19	TRBJ2-7	TRBD1	CASSSRTGTFNEQYF	TGTGCCAGTAGTTCCCGGACAGGGACCTTCAACGAGCAGTACTTC
-	TRBV5-8	TRBJ1-5	TRBD1	CASSKWTGGDNQPQHF	TGTGCCAGCAGCAAATGGACAGGGGGTGACAATCAGCCCCAGCATTTT
-	TRBV24-1	TRBJ1-5	TRBD1	CATSDPGTAPDNQPQHF	TGTGCCACCAGTGACCCGGGGACAGCGCCAGACAATCAGCCCCAGCATTTT
-	TRBV4-2	TRBJ1-5	-	CASSQEAGYSNQPQHF	TGTGCCAGCAGCCAAGAGGCAGGATATAGCAATCAGCCCCAGCATTTT
-	TRBV14	TRBJ1-6	-	CASSQQGIYSPLHF	TGTGCCAGCAGCCAACAGGGGATTTATTCACCCCTCCACTTT
-	TRBV7-2	TRBJ2-7	TRBD2	CASSLVREEQYF	TGTGCCAGCAGCTTAGTGCGGGAGGAGCAGTACTTC
-	TRBV4-2	TRBJ2-3	-	CASSQETSTDTQYF	TGTGCCAGCAGCCAAGAAACTAGCACAGATACGCAGTATTTT
-	TRBV27	TRBJ2-7	TRBD2	CASSLSFRGGEQYF	TGTGCCAGCAGTTTATCGTTCCGGGGGGGCGAGCAGTACTTC